This T cell receptor (beta chain) was observed in a study of prognosis after radiotherapy for stage I lung cancer. Starting from genomic DNA, TCR beta CDR3 was amplified through two-round multiplex PCR. It was primers specific to each TRBV and TRBJ gene that first-round PCR used. Primers of the universal type were employed in the second round of PCR. TCRdb re-called the multiplex PCR reads with MiXCR, one entry per CDR3 protein. The sample consists of under 20,000 distinct CDR3 sequences, 40% to 55% of them appearing once. Unmatched junction bases numbered 8, after V lost 8 bases and J lost 2 bases. This CDR3 comprises 16 residues. Germline CDR1 MNHNS, CDR2 SASEGT.

This TCR was sampled from a donor at least 50 years old with non-small cell lung cancer. The chain is built from TRBV6-1 and TRBJ2-3; 12 bases match TRBD2. The sequencing used PBMCs, collected before or after stereotactic body radiation therapy (not recorded which). The CDR3 protein is CASAPGLAGNTDTQYF. In DNA form, the CDR3 reads TGTGCCAGCGCACCCGGACTAGCGGGAAACACAGATACGCAGTATTTT.